Reported below is one T cell receptor beta chain. Its antigen is not identified. This record comes from a study of cytomegalovirus exposure and HLA in healthy donors. The CDR3 has 15 amino acids. The germline V and J ends were trimmed by 3 bases and 1 base, with 12 bases remaining between them. Germline CDR1 reads KGHSH; CDR2 reads LQKENI. PCR used 60 Vbeta primers and 13 Jbeta primers. Profiled with immunoSEQ multiplex PCR; TCRdb holds only in-frame clones, not every one. The sample contains roughly 190,000 clones, 82% of which appear only once. Study-wide findings and caveats: The records held CMV serostatus as the only immune exposure information. On later analysis, the bulk of CMV-associated TCR beta chains appeared to be HLA-restricted. According to the study, about 180 TCR beta chains were cytomegalovirus-associated. Per a later analysis, 18,000 or so TCR beta sequences showed association with HLA alleles at 0.05 false discovery rate.

This chain connects TRBV18 to TRBJ1-1; tentatively, D is TRBD1 (6 bases). The receptor comes from a woman aged 18-35 years in good health and CMV-seronegative. Sample: PBMCs. CDR3 in DNA: TGTGCCAGCTCACCTACCAGGGGCCCGAACACTGAAGCTTTCTTT. Translating it yields CASSPTRGPNTEAFF.